The 9 T cell receptor beta chains below were found in one sample sequenced in a study of OX40 agonist ivuxolimab in advanced cancers. Some clones are missing from TCRdb's copy, which holds only in-frame ones; the method was immunoSEQ multiplex PCR. The sample lists about 37,000 clones; over 80% were seen once. This sample comprised CD4+ or CD8+ T cells sorted from blood, obtained in a trial of the OX40 agonist ivuxolimab. Source of these receptors: an adult with an advanced solid tumor such as melanoma, head and neck, liver or kidney cancer.

The chain joins TRBV19 to TRBJ2-7, with 7 bases matching TRBD1. CDR1 is LNHDA, CDR2 SQIVND, per germline (reference sequence). With 4 bases clipped from V and 0 bases from J, the junction kept 6 bases outside the gene matches. This CDR3 has 15 amino acids. CDR3 sequence (DNA): TGTGCCAGTAGTAATGACAGGGCTAGCTCCTACGAGCAGTACTTC. This gives the protein CASSNDRASSYEQYF.

This clone was counted a few times. The chain links TRBV5-8 to TRBJ1-6; D possibly corresponds to TRBD1 (5 bases). CDR1 SGHTS and CDR2 YDEGEE come from the germline V gene. V shed 0 bases and J shed 8 bases, with 18 bases lying between them. This CDR3 region has 17 residues. The CDR3 bases are TGTGCCAGCAGCTTGGGGATCCGGGGCCCAGGGCATTCACCCCTCCACTTT. It encodes CASSLGIRGPGHSPLHF.

This sequence joins TRBV18 and TRBJ1-2; D might be TRBD1 (5 bases). Trimming took off 3 bases at V and 2 bases at J, with 7 bases between the two ends. Germline V gives CDR1 KGHSH, CDR2 LQKENI. CDR3 length: 13 residues. The CDR3 nucleotides are TGTGCCAGCTCACCGGGGCGGAACTATGGCTACACCTTC. The encoded protein is CASSPGRNYGYTF.

J is TRBJ1-6 and V is TRBV19, with a tentative D call TRBD1 (5 bases). V lost 2 bases to trimming and J lost 3 bases, with 11 bases between them. Germline-derived CDR1 and CDR2 are LNHDA and SQIVND (reference sequence). The CDR3 loop spans 16 amino acids. DNA of the CDR3: TGTGCCAGTAGTATAACTGCAGGGATCTATAATTCACCCCTCCACTTT. Its translation is CASSITAGIYNSPLHF.

This chain joins TRBV2 and TRBJ1-2; the D gene is possibly TRBD1 (6 bases). The germline CDR1 and CDR2 sequences are SNHLY and FYNNEI. V was cut by 4 bases and J by 2 bases, with 8 bases left in between. This CDR3 comprises 13 residues. CDR3 loop: CASSGQGNYGYTF. The CDR3 DNA reads TGTGCCAGCAGTGGGCAGGGGAACTATGGCTACACCTTC.

The J gene is TRBJ2-5, the V gene TRBV5-1; D ambiguous. Germline loops: CDR1 SGHRS, CDR2 YFSETQ. Trimming took 0 bases from V and 5 from J, leaving 8 bases between them. The CDR3 contains 13 residues. In nucleotides, the CDR3 is TGCGCCAGCAGCTTGGTCACTATGGAGACCCAGTACTTC. Protein sequence: CASSLVTMETQYF.

This clone showed up just a few times. J is TRBJ1-6 and V is TRBV7-2; D perhaps matches TRBD1 (5 bases). Trimming removed 3 bases at V and 5 bases at J, with 8 bases between. The CDR3 spans 14 residues. The V gene's germline CDR1 is SGHTA and CDR2 FQGNSA. The CDR3 DNA sequence: TGTGCCAGCAGCTTCCGCAGGGATAATTCACCCCTCCACTTT. It is translated as CASSFRRDNSPLHF.

This chain connects TRBV2 to TRBJ2-2, with 7 bases identical to TRBD1. CDR3 length: 14 residues. Per germline, CDR1 SNHLY and CDR2 FYNNEI. Trimming removed 6 bases from V and 4 bases from J; junction bases left unmatched: 5. The CDR3: CASRGGAGTGELFF. CDR3 sequence (DNA): TGTGCCAGCAGAGGGGGCGCGGGCACCGGGGAGCTGTTTTTT.

This chain uses TRBV7-7 with TRBJ2-2, with D perhaps matching TRBD1 or TRBD2 (5 bases each). V lost 2 bases and J lost 6, with 10 bases in between. Germline-derived CDR1 and CDR2 are SSHAT and FNYEAQ (reference sequence). The CDR3 totals 14 residues. CDR3 in amino acids: CASSLRRGAGELFF. Here the CDR3 DNA reads TGTGCCAGCAGCTTACGACGAGGGGCCGGGGAGCTGTTTTTT.